Shown below are 20 T cell receptor beta chains from a single sample sequenced in a study of T cells after yellow fever vaccination. TCRdb re-called the 5' RACE reads through MiXCR, storing one row per CDR3 protein. The top ten hold around 2.6% of the sample, which has 100,000 to 150,000 distinct CDR3 sequences, nearly 7.5% seen once. Here the sequenced sample was CD4+ T cells sorted from PBMCs, taken more than 8 days after the first yellow fever vaccination. These receptors were collected from a young man who received the YFV17D yellow fever vaccine.

This clonotype was seen repeatedly, ten times or more. The J gene is TRBJ1-2, the V gene TRBV5-1; the D gene is possibly TRBD1 (5 bases). Germline V gene lookup returns CDR1 SGHRS and CDR2 YFSETQ. The CDR3 is 15 residues long. The V end lost 0 bases, the J end lost 4 bases, and 13 bases lay between the germline ends. This CDR3 reads CASSLAPAQGYGYTF. The CDR3 coding sequence is TGCGCCAGCAGCTTGGCTCCGGCGCAGGGCTATGGCTACACCTTC.

The CDR3 DNA follows: TGTGCCAGTACGCCCTCAATGGGGGCCTACGAGCAGTACTTC. Amino acids: CASTPSMGAYEQYF. The chain is built from TRBV19 and TRBJ2-7; tentatively, D is TRBD1 or TRBD2 (5 bases each). Deletions cut 7 bases from V and 2 bases from J, with 15 bases between. Germline lookup yields CDR1 LNHDA and CDR2 SQIVND (reference sequence). The CDR3 loop spans 14 amino acids. Supplemented by reference TRBV19 and TRBJ2-7, the full variable domain reads DGGITQSPKYLFRKEGQNVTLSCEQNLNHDAMYWYRQDPGQGLRLIYYSQIVNDFQKGDIAEGYSVSREKKESFPLTVTSAQKNPTAFYLCASTPSMGAYEQYFGPGTRLTVT.

This clonotype was seen at least ten times. This rearrangement joins TRBV20-1 to TRBJ1-6; D might be TRBD1 (6 bases). In germline, CDR1 is DFQATT, CDR2 SNEGSKA (reference sequence). This CDR3 contains 13 residues. V was shortened by 6 bases and J by 7 bases, with 13 bases between the two germline ends. CDR3 DNA sequence: TGCAGTGCCTCCGACAGGACAAATTCACCCCTCCACTTT. This codes for CSASDRTNSPLHF.

This clonotype was counted many times. No conserved phenylalanine or tryptophan is present at the end of the CDR3, so a read error is the likely explanation. It is unclear where the CDR3 begins or ends on the DNA, so no DNA is shown, and the CDR3 is as TCRdb lists it. V usage is TRBV25-1 and J usage is TRBJ2-7; the listed D gene, TRBD1, was not tested against the DNA. Germline V gene lookup returns CDR1 MGHDK and CDR2 SYGVNS. The CDR3 length is 11 residues, termini included. CDR3 region: CASSSLGQGAP.

The V call is TRBV5-1, the J call TRBJ2-5; the D call may be TRBD1 or TRBD2 (5 bases each). From germline, CDR1 is SGHRS and CDR2 YFSETQ. The ends were cut back, 7 bases at V and 4 bases at J, with 11 bases in the middle. The length of the CDR3 is 12 residues. This CDR3 reads CASQEGRETQYF. The CDR3 DNA reads as TGCGCCAGCCAAGAGGGGCGAGAGACCCAGTACTTC.

This clonotype was observed a handful of times. The J gene is TRBJ2-2, the V gene TRBV5-1; 7 bases line up with TRBD2. Germline V CDR1 and CDR2: SGHRS, YFSETQ. The CDR3 contains 13 residues. V was pared by 4 bases and J by 6 bases, with 3 bases of the junction left unmatched. The CDR3 nucleotides are TGCGCCAGCAGCGGACTAGAAGCCGGGGAGCTGTTTTTT. Residues: CASSGLEAGELFF.

This clonotype was counted many times. This chain links TRBV7-9 with TRBJ2-7, with 11 bases lining up with TRBD1. The length of the CDR3 is 16 residues. The trim removed 0 bases at V and 6 bases at J, leaving 7 bases unmatched. Germline V gene lookup returns CDR1 SEHNR and CDR2 FQNEAQ (reference sequence). CDR3 nucleotide sequence: TGTGCCAGCAGCTTAGCGTTAGGACAGGGGGCGCGCGAGCAGTACTTC. Its protein is CASSLALGQGAREQYF.

The chain employs TRBV29-1 and TRBJ2-5; 8 positions agree with TRBD1. J gave up 4 bases and V 7 bases, and 5 bases lay outside the gene matches. The length of the CDR3 is 12 residues. Germline assignment: CDR1 SQVTM and CDR2 ANQGSEA. In DNA, the CDR3 is TGCAGCGCCGGACAGGGTGGAGAGACCCAGTACTTC. This translates into CSAGQGGETQYF.

This clonotype came up a few times. The chain is built from TRBV5-1 and TRBJ1-2; no clear D. The CDR3 totals 15 residues. Per the germline V gene, CDR1 is SGHRS and CDR2 is YFSETQ. The V end lost 0 bases, the J end lost 2 bases, and 11 bases lay between the germline ends. The CDR3 nucleotides read TGCGCCAGCAGCTTGGATGAGGGTGCCAACTATGGCTACACCTTC. It encodes CASSLDEGANYGYTF.

The table lists this clonotype with many counts. V usage is TRBV9 and J usage is TRBJ2-1; the D gene is possibly TRBD1 (5 bases). V gave up 0 bases and J gave up 8 bases, with 15 bases separating them. This CDR3 spans 15 amino acids. The germline V gene has CDR1 SGDLS and CDR2 YYNGEE. The CDR3 coding sequence is TGTGCCAGCAGCGTAGGGGGCACCGAGGCGTATGAGCAGTTCTTC. Translation: CASSVGGTEAYEQFF.

This clonotype has ten or more counts. The chain has TRBV6-1 and TRBJ2-3; D gene unclear. Trimming took 2 bases from V and 4 from J, leaving 10 bases between them. CDR1 MNHNS and CDR2 SASEGT come from the germline V gene. CDR3 length: 14 amino acids. The CDR3: CASSESMYADTQYF. The CDR3 DNA reads as TGTGCCAGCAGTGAATCGATGTATGCAGATACGCAGTATTTT.

This clonotype was seen repeatedly, ten times or more. The rearrangement uses TRBV5-6 and TRBJ2-7; 11 bases are shared with TRBD2. This CDR3 is built from 14 residues. The trim removed 5 bases at V and 3 bases at J, leaving 4 bases unmatched. Germline V CDR1 and CDR2: SGHDT, YYEEEE. The CDR3 nucleotides read TGTGCCAGCAGATCCGGGACTAGCGGCTACGAGCAGTACGTC. It codes for CASRSGTSGYEQYV.

A few counts support this clonotype. V is TRBV7-2 and J is TRBJ1-1, with 7 bases aligning to TRBD1. After removal of 7 bases from V and 7 bases from J, the junction contained 12 bases not matched to a gene. Germline lookup yields CDR1 SGHTA and CDR2 FQGNSA. The CDR3 spans 14 residues. The CDR3 DNA reads TGTGCCAGCACCCCTTTTGGGGCAGGGGGTGAAGCTTTCTTT. Protein: CASTPFGAGGEAFF.

The chain is built from TRBV5-4 and TRBJ2-1; D ambiguous. Germline V gene lookup returns CDR1 SGHNT and CDR2 YYREEE (reference sequence). The germline V and J ends were trimmed by 1 base and 5 bases, with 7 bases remaining between them. This CDR3 spans 13 amino acids. CDR3 in DNA: TGTGCCAGCAGCTTGACCCAGGACAATGAGCAGTTCTTC. Its translation: CASSLTQDNEQFF.

This clonotype was found many times. The J gene is TRBJ1-4, the V gene TRBV5-1; no firm D call. Germline CDR1 SGHRS, CDR2 YFSETQ. The CDR3 extends over 16 amino acids. Trimming took off 0 bases at V and 2 bases at J, with 11 bases between the two ends. As DNA, the CDR3 is TGCGCCAGCAGCTTGGGGCAGGCCCCCACTAATGAAAAACTGTTTTTT. It yields the protein CASSLGQAPTNEKLFF.

This clonotype was observed many times. CDR3 residues: CSAPLGGAYEQYV. For the CDR3, the DNA is TGCAGTGCTCCCCTCGGGGGGGCCTACGAGCAGTACGTC. The rearrangement uses TRBV20-1 and TRBJ2-7, with 8 bases fitting TRBD2. The V and J ends lost 5 bases and 2 bases, in that order; junction bases with no gene match: 5. The germline V gene encodes CDR1 DFQATT and CDR2 SNEGSKA (reference sequence). The CDR3 runs to 13 residues.

This clonotype was counted ten times or more. The rearrangement links TRBV10-3 to TRBJ2-1; D is ambiguous. The germline gives CDR1 ENHRY, CDR2 SYGVKD. The CDR3 is 15 amino acids. Deletions cut 6 bases from V and 0 bases from J, with 12 bases between. The CDR3 here is CAISSDARSYNEQFF. CDR3 coding DNA: TGTGCCATCAGCTCGGACGCGCGCTCCTACAATGAGCAGTTCTTC.

Ten or more counts support this clonotype. The chain is built from TRBV7-9 and TRBJ2-1, with D perhaps matching TRBD2 (5 bases). Germline values: CDR1 SEHNR, CDR2 FQNEAQ (reference sequence). Trimming took off 11 bases at V and 4 bases at J, with 9 bases between the two ends. This CDR3 contains 11 residues. The CDR3 here is CAGGLYNEQFF. The CDR3 coding sequence is TGTGCCGGTGGACTGTACAATGAGCAGTTCTTC.

This clonotype was counted at least ten times. V usage is TRBV6-9 and J usage is TRBJ1-5, with a possible D match to TRBD1 (5 bases). The germline gives CDR1 MNHGY, CDR2 SVAAGI. This CDR3 is built from 16 residues. V dropped 0 bases and J dropped 3 bases, with 12 bases sitting between them. CDR3 coding DNA: TGTGCCAGCAGTTATTCGTTGGGGGACCCCAATCAGCCCCAGCATTTT. Translated, it gives CASSYSLGDPNQPQHF.

This clonotype was recorded at least ten times. V gene TRBV28 combines with J gene TRBJ1-6; perhaps TRBD1 as D (6 bases). The germline V gene has CDR1 MDHEN and CDR2 SYDVKM. The CDR3 has 14 amino acids. Trimming left V 7 bases short and J 9 bases short, with 16 bases between. The CDR3, as DNA: TGTGCCAGCAAACCAGGGGCGTATTCTTCACCCCTCCACTTT. Translation gives CASKPGAYSSPLHF.